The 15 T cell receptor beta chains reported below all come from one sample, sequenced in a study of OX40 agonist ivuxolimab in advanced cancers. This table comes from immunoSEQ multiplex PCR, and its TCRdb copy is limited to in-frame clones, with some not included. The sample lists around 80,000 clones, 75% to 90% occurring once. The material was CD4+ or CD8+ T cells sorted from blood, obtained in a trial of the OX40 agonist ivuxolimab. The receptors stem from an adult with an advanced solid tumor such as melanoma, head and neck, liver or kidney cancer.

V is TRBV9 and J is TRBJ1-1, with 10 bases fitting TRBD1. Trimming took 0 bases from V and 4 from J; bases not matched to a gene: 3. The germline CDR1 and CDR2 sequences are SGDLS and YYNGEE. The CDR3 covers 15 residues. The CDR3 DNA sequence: TGTGCCAGCAGCGTAGGACAGGGGGCATTCACTGAAGCTTTCTTT. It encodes CASSVGQGAFTEAFF. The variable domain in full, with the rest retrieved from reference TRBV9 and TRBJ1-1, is DSGVTQTPKHLITATGQRVTLRCSPRSGDLSVYWYQQSLDQGLQFLIQYYNGEERAKGNILERFSAQQFPDLHSELNLSSLELGDSALYFCASSVGQGAFTEAFFGQGTRLTVV.

CDR3: CASSLAGGTGELFF. The CDR3 region has the DNA TGTGCCAGCAGCTTAGCGGGGGGGACCGGGGAGCTGTTTTTT. The rearrangement joins TRBV7-6 to TRBJ2-2; 7 bases are shared with TRBD2. With V trimmed by 0 bases and J by 5 bases, 0 bases remained unmatched. The germline V gene has CDR1 SGHVS and CDR2 FNYEAQ. The CDR3 runs 14 residues. Using reference TRBV7-6 and TRBJ2-2 for the parts outside the CDR3, the full variable domain is GAGVSQSPRYKVTKRGQDVALRCDPISGHVSLYWYRQALGQGPEFLTYFNYEAQQDKSGLPNDRFSAERPEGSISTLTIQRTEQRDSAMYRCASSLAGGTGELFFGEGSRLTVL.

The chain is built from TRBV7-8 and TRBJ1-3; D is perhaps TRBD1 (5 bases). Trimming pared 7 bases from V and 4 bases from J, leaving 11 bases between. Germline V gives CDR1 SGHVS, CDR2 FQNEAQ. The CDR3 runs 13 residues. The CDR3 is CASNDRTGNTIYF. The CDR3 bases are TGTGCCAGCAACGACAGAACGGGAAACACCATATATTTT.

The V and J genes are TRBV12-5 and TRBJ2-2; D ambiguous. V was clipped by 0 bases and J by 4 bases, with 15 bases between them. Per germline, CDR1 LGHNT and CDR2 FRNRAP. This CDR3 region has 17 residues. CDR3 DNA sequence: TGTGCTAGTGGTTTGGTACGTGGACCGAGCCCCACCGGGGAGCTGTTTTTT. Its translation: CASGLVRGPSPTGELFF.

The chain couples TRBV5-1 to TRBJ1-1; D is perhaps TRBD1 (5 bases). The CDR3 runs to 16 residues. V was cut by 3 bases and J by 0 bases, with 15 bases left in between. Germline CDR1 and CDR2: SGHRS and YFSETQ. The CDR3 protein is CASSSSSGLMNTEAFF. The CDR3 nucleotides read TGCGCCAGCAGCTCTTCATCGGGACTAATGAACACTGAAGCTTTCTTT.

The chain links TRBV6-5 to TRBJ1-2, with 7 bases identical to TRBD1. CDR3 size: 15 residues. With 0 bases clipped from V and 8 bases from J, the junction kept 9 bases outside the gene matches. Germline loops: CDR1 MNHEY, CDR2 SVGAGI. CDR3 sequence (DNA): TGTGCCAGCAGTTACTCGGAGACAGGGTCTGGGGGCTACACCTTC. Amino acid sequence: CASSYSETGSGGYTF.

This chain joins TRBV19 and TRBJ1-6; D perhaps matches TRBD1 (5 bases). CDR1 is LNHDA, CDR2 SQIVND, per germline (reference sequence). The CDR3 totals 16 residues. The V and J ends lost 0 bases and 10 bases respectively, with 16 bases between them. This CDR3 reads CASSIDLLFGDSPLHF. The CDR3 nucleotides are TGTGCCAGTAGTATAGATCTCCTCTTTGGGGACTCACCCCTCCACTTT.

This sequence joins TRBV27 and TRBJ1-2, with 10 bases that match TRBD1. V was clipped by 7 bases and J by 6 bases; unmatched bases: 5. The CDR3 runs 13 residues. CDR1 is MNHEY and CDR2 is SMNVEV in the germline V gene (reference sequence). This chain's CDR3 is CASTTTGGHGYTF. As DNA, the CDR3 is TGTGCCAGCACCACGACAGGGGGCCATGGCTACACCTTC.

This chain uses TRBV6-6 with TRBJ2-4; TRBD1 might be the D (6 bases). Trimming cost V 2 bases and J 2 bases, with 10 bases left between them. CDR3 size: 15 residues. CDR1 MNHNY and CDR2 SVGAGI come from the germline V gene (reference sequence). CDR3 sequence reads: CASSYTGTSKNIQYF. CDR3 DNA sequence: TGTGCCAGCAGTTACACCGGGACATCCAAAAACATTCAGTACTTC.

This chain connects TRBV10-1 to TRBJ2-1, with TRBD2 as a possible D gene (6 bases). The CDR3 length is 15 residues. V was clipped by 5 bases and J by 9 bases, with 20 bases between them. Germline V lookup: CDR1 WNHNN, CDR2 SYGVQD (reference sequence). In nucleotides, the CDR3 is TGCGCCAGCAGTCCAGCCGGGAGCAGAGGGTCTGAGCAGTTCTTC. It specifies CASSPAGSRGSEQFF.

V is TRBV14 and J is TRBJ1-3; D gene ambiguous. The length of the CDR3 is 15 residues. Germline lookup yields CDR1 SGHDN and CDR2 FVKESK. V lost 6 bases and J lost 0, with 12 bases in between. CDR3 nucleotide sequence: TGTGCCAGCAGTTTTGACGGGCCCTCTGGAAACACCATATATTTT. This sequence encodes CASSFDGPSGNTIYF.

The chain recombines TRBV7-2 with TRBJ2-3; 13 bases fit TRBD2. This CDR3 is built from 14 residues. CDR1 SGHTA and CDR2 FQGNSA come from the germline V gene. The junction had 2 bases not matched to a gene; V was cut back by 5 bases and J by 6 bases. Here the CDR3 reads CASSLGLAGDTQYF. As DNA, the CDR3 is TGTGCCAGCAGCCTGGGACTAGCGGGGGATACGCAGTATTTT.

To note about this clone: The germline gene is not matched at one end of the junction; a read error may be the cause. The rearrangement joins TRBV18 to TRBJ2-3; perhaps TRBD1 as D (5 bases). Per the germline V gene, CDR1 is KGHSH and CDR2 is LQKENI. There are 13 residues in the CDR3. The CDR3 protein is CASSPPTGPQPVF. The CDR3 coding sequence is TGTGCCAGCTCACCACCTACAGGCCCACAGCCGGTCTTT.

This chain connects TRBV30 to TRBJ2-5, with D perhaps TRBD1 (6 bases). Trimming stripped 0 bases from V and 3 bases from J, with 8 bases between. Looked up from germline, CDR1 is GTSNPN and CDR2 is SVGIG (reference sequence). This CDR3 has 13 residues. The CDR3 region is CAWSVGGEETQYF. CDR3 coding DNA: TGTGCCTGGAGTGTAGGGGGAGAAGAGACCCAGTACTTC.

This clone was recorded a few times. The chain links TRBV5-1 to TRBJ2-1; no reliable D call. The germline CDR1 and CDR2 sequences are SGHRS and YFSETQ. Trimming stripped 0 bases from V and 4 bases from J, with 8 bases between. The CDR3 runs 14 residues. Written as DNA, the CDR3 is TGCGCCAGCAGCTTGGATGGGCATTACAATGAGCAGTTCTTC. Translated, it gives CASSLDGHYNEQFF. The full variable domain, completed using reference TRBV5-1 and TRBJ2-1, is KAGVTQTPRYLIKTRGQQVTLSCSPISGHRSVSWYQQTPGQGLQFLFEYFSETQRNKGNFPGRFSGRQFSNSRSEMNVSTLELGDSALYLCASSLDGHYNEQFFGPGTRLTVL.